A single sample gave rise to the 24 T cell receptor beta chains below, sequenced in a study of cytomegalovirus exposure and HLA in healthy donors. The PCR had 60 Vbeta and 13 Jbeta primers. Profiling relied on immunoSEQ multiplex PCR, and the TCRdb table lists in-frame clones only, not all of them. Of 200,000 or so clones in the sample, under 85% were seen once. Sequenced material: PBMCs. All receptors come from a man aged 50-60 years in good health and CMV-seronegative.

V usage is TRBV28 and J usage is TRBJ1-1; 7 bases align to TRBD1. CDR3 size: 14 residues. V was clipped by 7 bases and J by 3 bases; unmatched bases: 8. Germline V gene lookup returns CDR1 MDHEN and CDR2 SYDVKM. Written as DNA, the CDR3 is TGTGCCAGCATTCGCGACAGGGTAGACACTGAAGCTTTCTTT. It codes for CASIRDRVDTEAFF. Filled out from reference TRBV28 and TRBJ1-1, the complete variable domain reads DVKVTQSSRYLVKRTGEKVFLECVQDMDHENMFWYRQDPGLGLRLIYFSYDVKMKEKGDIPEGYSVSREKKERFSLILESASTNQTSMYLCASIRDRVDTEAFFGQGTRLTVV.

The chain joins TRBV19 to TRBJ2-3, with a possible D match to TRBD1 (5 bases). This CDR3 has 15 amino acids. Trimming took off 10 bases at V and 0 bases at J, with 17 bases between the two ends. The V gene's germline CDR1 is LNHDA and CDR2 SQIVND (reference sequence). The CDR3 sequence is CATQSRQTSTDTQYF. The CDR3, as DNA: TGTGCCACACAATCCAGACAGACAAGCACAGATACGCAGTATTTT.

This chain uses TRBV9 with TRBJ1-1; D not resolved. Deletions cut 2 bases from V and 1 base from J, with 6 bases between. CDR3 size: 13 residues. The germline gives CDR1 SGDLS, CDR2 YYNGEE. The CDR3 is CASSVKRNTEAFF. DNA for the CDR3: TGTGCCAGCAGCGTTAAGAGGAACACTGAAGCTTTCTTT.

This chain uses TRBV9 with TRBJ2-3, with TRBD2 matching 7 bases. Germline V gene data show CDR1 as SGDLS and CDR2 as YYNGEE. Trimming cost V 3 bases and J 0 bases; bases outside gene matches: 1. The CDR3 length is 14 residues. CDR3 DNA: TGTGCCAGCAGCGAGGGAGGGAGCACAGATACGCAGTATTTT. Protein: CASSEGGSTDTQYF.

In DNA, the CDR3 is TGCAGCGTTGTCGGGGCGGGGATATACAATGAGCAGTTCTTC. Translated, it gives CSVVGAGIYNEQFF. This chain joins TRBV29-1 and TRBJ2-1; D perhaps matches TRBD2 (6 bases). The V end was cut by 4 bases, the J end by 4 bases, with 14 bases between. This CDR3 has 14 residues. Looked up from germline, CDR1 is SQVTM and CDR2 is ANQGSEA.

The genes are TRBV7-9 and TRBJ2-7, with 11 bases lining up with TRBD1. V was clipped by 4 bases and J by 7 bases; unmatched bases: 6. This CDR3 comprises 14 residues. Germline V gene data show CDR1 as SEHNR and CDR2 as FQNEAQ (reference sequence). The CDR3 region is CASSSDRGRGEQYF. CDR3 nucleotide sequence: TGTGCCAGCAGCTCGGACAGGGGGCGGGGAGAGCAGTACTTC.

A single count supports this clone. V usage is TRBV5-4 and J usage is TRBJ2-2; 12 bases agree with TRBD2. Trimming at V came to 4 bases and at J to 5 bases, leaving 3 bases not matched to a gene. This CDR3 contains 15 residues. From germline, CDR1 is SGHNT and CDR2 YYREEE (reference sequence). The DNA for the CDR3 is TGTGCCAGCAGCCCCCTAGCGGGAGGGACCGGGGAGCTGTTTTTT. Translation gives CASSPLAGGTGELFF.

The genes are TRBV5-1 and TRBJ1-1; D is possibly TRBD1 (6 bases). CDR1 is SGHRS and CDR2 is YFSETQ in the germline V gene. V was trimmed by 4 bases and J by 4 bases, leaving 14 bases between them. The CDR3 has 14 residues. The CDR3 DNA follows: TGCGCCAGCAGCAGCGAGGGGGGGGGCACTGAAGCTTTCTTT. Residues: CASSSEGGGTEAFF.

The chain recombines TRBV9 with TRBJ2-7; TRBD1 agrees at 9 bases. CDR1 is SGDLS, CDR2 YYNGEE, per germline. The CDR3 totals 15 residues. V shed 0 bases, J shed 5 bases, and the junction held 6 bases outside the gene matches. CDR3 DNA: TGTGCCAGCAGCGTAGCGGACAGGGGCCCTCACGAGCAGTACTTC. It encodes CASSVADRGPHEQYF.

The chain couples TRBV28 to TRBJ2-5; D unclear. Germline V CDR1 and CDR2: MDHEN, SYDVKM. V dropped 7 bases and J dropped 2 bases, with 14 bases sitting between them. This CDR3 region has 14 residues. This chain's CDR3 is CASKEAEYQETQYF. The CDR3 DNA is TGTGCCAGCAAAGAGGCGGAATATCAAGAGACCCAGTACTTC.

The chain joins TRBV10-3 to TRBJ2-1; 8 nucleotides align to TRBD1. The CDR3 covers 14 residues. CDR1 ENHRY and CDR2 SYGVKD come from the germline V gene. J gave up 5 bases and V 4 bases, and 4 bases lay outside the gene matches. Here the CDR3 reads CAISGTGSHNEQFF. The CDR3 bases are TGTGCCATCAGTGGGACAGGGTCCCACAATGAGCAGTTCTTC.

The chain carries TRBV25-1 and TRBJ2-5, with 8 nucleotides matching TRBD2. Losses at the gene ends were 7 bases for V and 5 bases for J; bases not matched to a gene: 9. This CDR3 spans 14 amino acids. Germline V CDR1 and CDR2: MGHDK, SYGVNS. Here the CDR3 reads CASNRAGETETQYF. For the CDR3, the DNA is TGTGCCAGCAACAGAGCGGGAGAGACGGAGACCCAGTACTTC. The full variable domain, completed using reference TRBV25-1 and TRBJ2-5, is EADIYQTPRYLVIGTGKKITLECSQTMGHDKMYWYQQDPGMELHLIHYSYGVNSTEKGDLSSESTVSRIRTEHFPLTLESARPSHTSQYLCASNRAGETETQYFGPGTRLLVL.

The J gene is TRBJ2-7, the V gene TRBV27, with D possibly matching TRBD1 (6 bases). Trimming removed 11 bases from V and 4 bases from J, with 15 bases in between. The CDR3 is made up of 12 amino acids. In germline, CDR1 is MNHEY, CDR2 SMNVEV (reference sequence). DNA for the CDR3: TGTGCCGTAGGCGGCAGGGGATACGAGCAGTACTTC. Protein sequence: CAVGGRGYEQYF.

This clone was found many times. The chain recombines TRBV15 with TRBJ2-6; weak D call: TRBD2 (5 bases). CDR3 length: 16 amino acids. CDR1 is LNHNV, CDR2 YYDKDF, per germline (reference sequence). Trimming pared 8 bases from V and 0 bases from J, leaving 14 bases between. The CDR3 coding sequence is TGTGCCACCTCGAAAGAGAGGGTCTCTGGGGCCAACGTCCTGACTTTC. Translating it yields CATSKERVSGANVLTF.

The chain links TRBV5-1 to TRBJ2-3, with a possible D match to TRBD2 (5 bases). CDR1 is SGHRS and CDR2 is YFSETQ in the germline V gene. CDR3 length: 15 residues. Trimming pared 0 bases from V and 2 bases from J, leaving 10 bases between. Here the CDR3 reads CASSLVASTTDTQYF. The CDR3 DNA follows: TGCGCCAGCAGCTTGGTTGCTAGCACCACAGATACGCAGTATTTT.

The CDR3 here is CASSPSSQRRTDTQYF. CDR3 nucleotide sequence: TGTGCCAGCAGCCCCTCCTCACAGAGACGCACAGATACGCAGTATTTT. J is TRBJ2-3 and V is TRBV5-4; D not resolved. CDR3 length equals 16 residues. Trimming cost V 4 bases and J 1 base, with 16 bases left between them. The V gene's germline CDR1 is SGHNT and CDR2 YYREEE (reference sequence).

The chain employs TRBV6-5 and TRBJ1-1; weak D call: TRBD1 (6 bases). The germline V gene encodes CDR1 MNHEY and CDR2 SVGAGI. This CDR3 is built from 13 residues. Trimming took 5 bases from V and 3 from J, leaving 10 bases between them. CDR3 region: CASSRGGHTEAFF. CDR3 nucleotides: TGTGCCAGCAGTCGCGGGGGGCACACTGAAGCTTTCTTT.

The table lists this clone with a few counts. The chain joins TRBV27 to TRBJ2-7; TRBD2 is a possible D gene (6 bases). The CDR3 loop spans 16 amino acids. Germline CDR1 and CDR2: MNHEY and SMNVEV (reference sequence). The V end was cut by 4 bases, the J end by 3 bases, with 19 bases between. CDR3 protein: CASSSPNSGTLYEQYF. DNA for the CDR3: TGTGCCAGCAGTTCCCCCAATAGCGGAACTCTCTACGAGCAGTACTTC.

V usage is TRBV27 and J usage is TRBJ2-2, with D perhaps TRBD2 (5 bases). The CDR3 loop spans 14 amino acids. The germline gives CDR1 MNHEY, CDR2 SMNVEV (reference sequence). The V end lost 3 bases, the J end lost 6 bases, and 11 bases lay between the germline ends. The CDR3 DNA reads TGTGCCAGCAGTTTGGCCGCGGGTTCCGGGGAGCTGTTTTTT. Translation: CASSLAAGSGELFF.

This clone was seen a handful of times. The sample carries other DNA sequences with the same CDR3. This CDR3 reads CASSVQGVRTEAFF. The DNA for the CDR3 is TGCGCCAGCAGTGTACAGGGGGTAAGGACTGAAGCTTTCTTT. This rearrangement joins TRBV5-1 to TRBJ1-1, with 8 nucleotides matching TRBD1. J lost 5 bases, V lost 5 bases, and 8 bases had no gene match. The CDR3 covers 14 residues. Germline loops: CDR1 SGHRS, CDR2 YFSETQ.

This chain links TRBV28 with TRBJ2-5; maybe TRBD2 (6 bases). Germline-derived CDR1 and CDR2 are MDHEN and SYDVKM. The CDR3 spans 14 residues. Trimming took off 7 bases at V and 11 bases at J, with 23 bases between the two ends. The CDR3 sequence is CASTLGVAGREQYF. The CDR3 bases are TGTGCCAGCACTCTAGGGGTAGCCGGTCGGGAGCAGTACTTC. The whole variable domain, remainder taken from reference TRBV28 and TRBJ2-5, is DVKVTQSSRYLVKRTGEKVFLECVQDMDHENMFWYRQDPGLGLRLIYFSYDVKMKEKGDIPEGYSVSREKKERFSLILESASTNQTSMYLCASTLGVAGREQYFGPGTRLLVL.

DNA of the CDR3: TGTGCCTGGGAGTTCCCCCGGGACACGGCCTACGAGCAGTACTTC. Protein sequence: CAWEFPRDTAYEQYF. This chain joins TRBV30 and TRBJ2-7; weak D call: TRBD1 (6 bases). Germline CDR1 is GTSNPN and CDR2 is SVGIG (reference sequence). The CDR3 covers 15 residues. Trimming took off 5 bases at V and 2 bases at J, with 19 bases between the two ends.

The CDR3 region is CASGQGGQYNEQFF. For the CDR3, the DNA is TGTGCCAGCGGGCAAGGAGGGCAATACAATGAGCAGTTCTTC. The chain uses TRBV7-3 and TRBJ2-1; D may be TRBD2 (6 bases). CDR3 size: 14 residues. Trimming cost V 8 bases and J 4 bases, with 15 bases left between them. Looked up from germline, CDR1 is SGHTA and CDR2 is FQGTGA.

In nucleotides, the CDR3 is TGTGCCAGCAGCTCCAGCCAGGGCAGCACAGATACGCAGTATTTT. This codes for CASSSSQGSTDTQYF. V and J are TRBV5-4 and TRBJ2-3; perhaps TRBD1 as D (5 bases). V lost 3 bases and J lost 0, with 11 bases in between. The germline gives CDR1 SGHNT, CDR2 YYREEE (reference sequence). The CDR3 runs to 15 residues. The whole variable domain, filled in from reference TRBV5-4 and TRBJ2-3, reads ETGVTQSPTHLIKTRGQQVTLRCSSQSGHNTVSWYQQALGQGPQFIFQYYREEENGRGNFPPRFSGLQFPNYSSELNVNALELDDSALYLCASSSSQGSTDTQYFGPGTRLTVL.